Shown below are 25 T cell receptor beta chains from a single sample sequenced in a study of cytomegalovirus exposure and HLA in healthy donors. Generated by immunoSEQ multiplex PCR, the TCRdb table keeps only in-frame clones and is missing some. The repertoire holds some 290,000 clones, with roughly 86% as singletons. Sequenced input: PBMCs. Every receptor here comes from a man aged 25 to 40 in good health and CMV-seronegative.

The J gene is TRBJ1-2, the V gene TRBV6-5; D remains ambiguous. The CDR3 contains 13 residues. V was trimmed by 3 bases and J by 5 bases, leaving 10 bases between them. CDR1 and CDR2 from the germline V gene are MNHEY and SVGAGI. The CDR3 spells CASSYAAGYGYTF. CDR3 nucleotides: TGTGCCAGCAGTTATGCAGCCGGGTATGGCTACACCTTC.

As DNA, the CDR3 is TGCGCCAGCAGCCAAGATAGAACACAGCGGCGGGAGCTGTTTTTT. This translates into CASSQDRTQRRELFF. The chain recombines TRBV4-3 with TRBJ2-2, with D possibly matching TRBD2 (5 bases). V was trimmed by 0 bases and J by 9 bases, leaving 14 bases between them. The CDR3 runs to 15 residues. From germline, CDR1 is LGHNA and CDR2 YSLEER.

The CDR3 DNA sequence: TGTGCCAGTAGTATAGATAGGGGGACTCAGCCCCAGCATTTT. This translates into CASSIDRGTQPQHF. The chain uses TRBV19 and TRBJ1-5; perhaps TRBD1 as D (6 bases). The length of the CDR3 is 14 residues. Germline V gene data show CDR1 as LNHDA and CDR2 as SQIVND (reference sequence). The ends were cut back, 0 bases at V and 6 bases at J, with 9 bases in the middle.

The chain combines TRBV6-1 with TRBJ2-1, with TRBD2 identical over 7 bases. CDR1 is MNHNS and CDR2 is SASEGT in the germline V gene. The CDR3 has 14 amino acids. V lost 4 bases to trimming and J lost 3 bases; unmatched junction nucleotides: 3. The CDR3 DNA follows: TGTGCCAGCAGTGGTGCGGGGGTCTACAATGAGCAGTTCTTC. It yields the protein CASSGAGVYNEQFF.

This chain links TRBV7-6 with TRBJ2-7; 7 positions agree with TRBD1. CDR1 and CDR2 from the germline V gene are SGHVS and FNYEAQ. Unmatched junction bases numbered 2, after V lost 2 bases and J lost 4 bases. This CDR3 has 13 residues. CDR3 nucleotide sequence: TGTGCCAGCAGCTTATTCAGGGGGTACGAGCAGTACTTC. Translated, it gives CASSLFRGYEQYF.

As to this clone: The same CDR3 arises from other DNA sequences in this sample as well. Here the CDR3 DNA reads TGTGCCAGCAGTTTACGGGGGGGAGGGACTGAAGCTTTCTTT. Encoded protein: CASSLRGGGTEAFF. This rearrangement joins TRBV27 to TRBJ1-1, with D possibly TRBD1 on 5 matching bases. Trimming took off 2 bases at V and 5 bases at J, with 12 bases between the two ends. CDR1 MNHEY and CDR2 SMNVEV come from the germline V gene (reference sequence). The CDR3 runs 14 residues.

This sequence joins TRBV30 and TRBJ2-3; 7 positions agree with TRBD1. J lost 10 bases, V lost 6 bases, and 4 bases had no gene match. This CDR3 region has 10 residues. CDR1 and CDR2 from the germline V gene are GTSNPN and SVGIG (reference sequence). For the CDR3, the DNA is TGTGCCTGTACAGGGGTAGCGCAGTATTTT. Translating gives CACTGVAQYF. The whole variable domain, filled in from reference TRBV30 and TRBJ2-3, reads SQTIHQWPATLVQPVGSPLSLECTVEGTSNPNLYWYRQAAGRGLQLLFYSVGIGQISSEVPQNLSASRPQDRQFILSSKKLLLSDSGFYLCACTGVAQYFGPGTRLTVL.

The V gene is TRBV1, the J gene TRBJ2-2; TRBD2, the table's D call, lacks a check against the DNA. TRBV1 is designated a pseudogene. The CDR3 is made up of 17 amino acids. CDR3 bases: TGCACCAGCAGCCAAGTTGAGAGGGGACTAGTAACTGGGGAGCTGTTTTTT. It codes for CTSSQVERGLVTGELFF.

The sample holds one count of this clone. The CDR3 loop is CASSEDRVSTEAFF. CDR3 sequence (DNA): TGTGCCAGCAGTGAGGACAGGGTCTCCACTGAAGCTTTCTTT. The chain has TRBV6-6 and TRBJ1-1; 8 nucleotides align to TRBD1. The trim removed 5 bases at V and 4 bases at J, leaving 6 bases unmatched. This CDR3 is built from 14 residues. Germline CDR1 MNHNY, CDR2 SVGAGI (reference sequence).

The chain uses TRBV7-2 and TRBJ1-5; 7 bases line up with TRBD1. The germline V gene has CDR1 SGHTA and CDR2 FQGNSA. This CDR3 region has 14 residues. The V segment lost 5 bases and the J segment 2 bases; nucleotides outside the gene matches: 3. CDR3 residues: CASSHQGGNQPQHF. For the CDR3, the DNA is TGTGCCAGCAGCCACCAGGGGGGCAATCAGCCCCAGCATTTT.

The chain joins TRBV18 to TRBJ1-2; TRBD1 aligns across 8 bases. Germline lookup yields CDR1 KGHSH and CDR2 LQKENI. CDR3 length: 14 residues. Unmatched junction bases numbered 6, after V lost 6 bases and J lost 3 bases. CDR3 protein: CASSPGQEYYGYTF. The CDR3 DNA follows: TGTGCCAGCTCCCCGGGACAGGAGTACTATGGCTACACCTTC.

The chain carries TRBV19 and TRBJ1-2, with a weak D call TRBD1 (5 bases). The CDR3 contains 18 residues. With 3 bases removed from V and 1 base from J, the gap between germline ends came to 21 bases. The V gene's germline CDR1 is LNHDA and CDR2 SQIVND (reference sequence). CDR3 DNA sequence: TGTGCCAGTAGTATTCCCTCGGCCCCAGGGAGGAGTAACTATGGCTACACCTTC. This codes for CASSIPSAPGRSNYGYTF.

The chain combines TRBV2 with TRBJ2-7, with D possibly TRBD1 on 8 matching bases. CDR3 length: 15 residues. Germline V gene data show CDR1 as SNHLY and CDR2 as FYNNEI. The V end was cut by 8 bases, the J end by 3 bases, with 20 bases between. CDR3 DNA: TGTGCCAGCGTCGGACAGGGAGGGTCGAGCTACGAGCAGTACTTC. It codes for CASVGQGGSSYEQYF.

The chain links TRBV18 to TRBJ2-7; 8 nucleotides align to TRBD1. The V gene's germline CDR1 is KGHSH and CDR2 LQKENI. The V gene end was trimmed by 2 bases and the J gene end by 5 bases; junction bases not matched to a gene: 8. The length of the CDR3 is 15 residues. Here the CDR3 reads CASSPGTGSVHEQYF. CDR3 coding DNA: TGTGCCAGCTCACCAGGGACAGGATCTGTCCACGAGCAGTACTTC.

This chain joins TRBV9 and TRBJ2-7, with 7 bases aligning to TRBD1. Trimming at V came to 2 bases and at J to 4 bases, leaving 12 bases not matched to a gene. Germline CDR1 SGDLS, CDR2 YYNGEE. This CDR3 comprises 16 residues. The CDR3 sequence is CASSVGLGQATYEQYF. The CDR3 coding sequence is TGTGCCAGCAGCGTCGGACTCGGACAGGCGACGTACGAGCAGTACTTC.

The rearrangement links TRBV7-8 to TRBJ2-1; TRBD2 agrees at 11 bases. Germline-derived CDR1 and CDR2 are SGHVS and FQNEAQ. V shed 5 bases and J 6 bases; nucleotides not matched to a gene: 12. The CDR3 loop spans 17 amino acids. The CDR3 DNA reads TGTGCCAGCAGCCTCCGGGTAGCGGGGGGGCCTAGCAATGAGCAGTTCTTC. Translation gives CASSLRVAGGPSNEQFF.

The V call is TRBV10-3, the J call TRBJ2-1; 8 nucleotides line up with TRBD2. The CDR3 totals 13 residues. Germline values: CDR1 ENHRY, CDR2 SYGVKD. Trimming cost V 8 bases and J 6 bases; bases outside gene matches: 6. The CDR3 bases are TGTGCCATCGGAAACGGGGGGGGCAATGAGCAGTTCTTC. Its protein product is CAIGNGGGNEQFF.

The chain's CDR3 is CASSVGAGISNYGYTF. Written as DNA, the CDR3 is TGTGCCAGCAGCGTTGGGGCGGGGATAAGTAACTATGGCTACACCTTC. The chain carries TRBV7-8 and TRBJ1-2; perhaps TRBD1 as D (5 bases). The V end lost 5 bases, the J end lost 1 base, and 17 bases lay between the germline ends. The CDR3 runs to 16 residues. The germline V gene encodes CDR1 SGHVS and CDR2 FQNEAQ.

The rearrangement links TRBV5-1 to TRBJ1-6; TRBD1 might be the D (5 bases). The V gene lost 2 bases and the J gene lost 3 bases, with 12 bases spanning the gap. This CDR3 has 16 amino acids. Germline CDR1 and CDR2: SGHRS and YFSETQ. The CDR3 coding sequence is TGCGCCAGCAGCTTAGGGGAAAATCGCTATAATTCACCCCTCCACTTT. This translates into CASSLGENRYNSPLHF.

The chain has TRBV5-8 and TRBJ2-7, with TRBD1 matching over 8 bases. The V gene's germline CDR1 is SGHTS and CDR2 YDEGEE. The ends lost 6 bases at V and 1 base at J; junction bases unmatched: 6. The CDR3 length is 14 residues. Here the CDR3 reads CASTQWTGSYEQYF. The DNA for the CDR3 is TGTGCCAGCACCCAATGGACAGGGTCCTACGAGCAGTACTTC.

A word on this clone: The same CDR3 is also encoded by other DNA sequences in this sample. The chain links TRBV19 to TRBJ2-7; TRBD2 might be the D (6 bases). The CDR3 sequence is 14 residues long. The V end was cut by 4 bases, the J end by 2 bases, with 12 bases between. Germline V CDR1 and CDR2: LNHDA, SQIVND (reference sequence). The CDR3 loop reads CASSSGTGPYEQYF. As DNA, the CDR3 is TGTGCCAGTAGTAGCGGGACGGGTCCCTACGAGCAGTACTTC.

The chain carries TRBV5-1 and TRBJ2-7; TRBD1 aligns across 9 bases. V lost 3 bases, J lost 2 bases, and 0 bases stayed unmatched. Germline V CDR1 and CDR2: SGHRS, YFSETQ. CDR3 length: 13 amino acids. CDR3 sequence: CASSWDRAYEQYF. CDR3 nucleotide sequence: TGCGCCAGCAGCTGGGACAGGGCCTACGAGCAGTACTTC.

V and J are TRBV10-3 and TRBJ1-1, with 7 bases matching TRBD1. Germline CDR1 reads ENHRY; CDR2 reads SYGVKD. The CDR3 length is 16 residues. With 3 bases clipped from V and 0 bases from J, the junction kept 7 bases outside the gene matches. In DNA form, the CDR3 reads TGTGCCATCAGTGAAGACCCGGACAGGTTGAACACTGAAGCTTTCTTT. It yields the protein CAISEDPDRLNTEAFF.

This clone was counted a few times. The chain couples TRBV10-2 to TRBJ1-1, with D possibly matching TRBD1 (6 bases). The CDR3 sequence is 13 residues long. The V end lost 6 bases, the J end lost 1 base, and 9 bases lay between the germline ends. CDR1 and CDR2 from the germline V gene are WSHSY and SAAADI. The CDR3 sequence is CASRRDTNTEAFF. The CDR3 bases are TGCGCCAGCAGAAGGGACACGAACACTGAAGCTTTCTTT.

This clone was observed a handful of times. The chain recombines TRBV21-1 with TRBJ1-5. TRBV21-1 is a pseudogene locus. The CDR3 consists of 11 residues. The CDR3 DNA follows: TGTGCCAGAAGGAGGGAGCAGCCCCAGCATTTT. Its translation is CARRREQPQHF.